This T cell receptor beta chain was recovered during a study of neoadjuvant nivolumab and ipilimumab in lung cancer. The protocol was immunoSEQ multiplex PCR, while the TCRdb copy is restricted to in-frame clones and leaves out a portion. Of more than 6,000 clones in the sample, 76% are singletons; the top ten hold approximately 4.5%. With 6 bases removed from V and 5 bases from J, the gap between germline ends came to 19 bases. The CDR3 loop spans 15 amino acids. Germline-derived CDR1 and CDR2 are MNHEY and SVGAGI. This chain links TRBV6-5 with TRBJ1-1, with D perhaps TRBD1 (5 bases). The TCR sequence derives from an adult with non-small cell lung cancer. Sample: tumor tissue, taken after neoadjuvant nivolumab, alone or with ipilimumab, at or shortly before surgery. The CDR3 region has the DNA TGTGCCAGCAGCCAAGAGATGGGGCGAGGGACTGAAGCTTTCTTT. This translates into CASSQEMGRGTEAFF.